The T cell receptor (beta chain) described here comes from a study of shared clonotypes between healthy human individuals. The overall study: Sampling drew on donors who were a couple of women and three men aged 18 to 49. Findings and limits, study-wide: Sampling covered blood only; tissue repertoires likely differ.

The method was immunoSEQ multiplex PCR; TCRdb's version includes in-frame clones alone and lacks a portion of them. This sample yields some 480,000 clones, of which around 80% are seen a single time; 12% belongs to the top ten. As to this clone: The antigen is not known.

The germline gives CDR1 MNHEY, CDR2 SVGAGI. The ends lost 8 bases at V and 4 bases at J; junction bases unmatched: 7. CDR3 length: 15 residues. The sequence derives from a woman aged 40 to 50 in good health. Some clones in this sample may be carry-over from other donors' samples. The genes are TRBV6-5 and TRBJ2-5; 13 nucleotides match TRBD2. Specimen: PBMCs. In DNA form, the CDR3 reads TGTGCCAGCGAAACTAGCGGGAGGGCCGGAGAGACCCAGTACTTC. It specifies CASETSGRAGETQYF.